Presented here are 20 T cell receptor beta chains from one specimen sequenced in a study of graft-versus-host responses after intestinal transplantation. Assay used: immunoSEQ multiplex PCR; TCRdb lists only in-frame clones, some missing. The table has some 70,000 clones, roughly 92% seen once. The specimen was bone marrow, collected around 730 days after intestinal transplantation. These receptors came from a human patient who received an intestinal transplant, so some T cells may come from the graft donor.

This clone was counted between two and nine times. The chain uses TRBV7-9 and TRBJ1-1; D unclear. The CDR3 loop spans 14 amino acids. Trimming removed 5 bases at V and 2 bases at J, with 12 bases between. Germline V gene lookup returns CDR1 SEHNR and CDR2 FQNEAQ (reference sequence). CDR3 sequence reads: CASSQTDINTEAFF. The CDR3 DNA sequence: TGTGCCAGCAGCCAAACCGACATTAACACTGAAGCTTTCTTT.

The chain has TRBV29-1 and TRBJ2-1; 9 positions match TRBD1. Germline CDR1 SQVTM, CDR2 ANQGSEA. J lost 4 bases, V lost 6 bases, and 10 bases had no gene match. The CDR3 sequence is 15 residues long. This CDR3 reads CSVLLQDRGYNEQFF. The CDR3 nucleotides are TGCAGCGTCCTTCTTCAGGACAGGGGTTACAATGAGCAGTTCTTC.

The rearrangement links TRBV9 to TRBJ2-5; D gene uncertain. Trimming took 1 base from V and 1 from J, leaving 5 bases between them. Germline V gives CDR1 SGDLS, CDR2 YYNGEE. This CDR3 comprises 13 residues. This CDR3 reads CASSVNSQETQYF. In nucleotides, the CDR3 is TGTGCCAGCAGCGTAAACAGCCAAGAGACCCAGTACTTC.

V is TRBV6-6 and J is TRBJ2-3; D is uncertain. The V gene's germline CDR1 is MNHNY and CDR2 SVGAGI (reference sequence). The CDR3 loop spans 12 amino acids. The V end was cut by 8 bases, the J end by 0 bases, with 6 bases between. The CDR3 DNA follows: TGTGCCAGCTCCTCTAGCACAGATACGCAGTATTTT. As protein: CASSSSTDTQYF.

The V gene is TRBV14, the J gene TRBJ2-5, with no clear D. Germline lookup yields CDR1 SGHDN and CDR2 FVKESK. With 0 bases removed from V and 9 bases from J, the gap between germline ends came to 20 bases. The CDR3 contains 16 residues. The CDR3 spells CASSQDPPVGVEPQYF. The CDR3, as DNA: TGTGCCAGCAGCCAAGACCCCCCCGTTGGGGTTGAGCCCCAGTACTTC.

The chain employs TRBV5-1 and TRBJ1-6; TRBD1 matches 7 bases. This CDR3 contains 18 residues. Losses at the gene ends were 0 bases for V and 7 bases for J; bases not matched to a gene: 13. The germline CDR1 and CDR2 sequences are SGHRS and YFSETQ. This CDR3 is CASSLGGTNQGVNSPLHF. The CDR3 DNA is TGCGCCAGCAGCTTGGGTGGCACCAATCAGGGGGTAAATTCACCCCTCCACTTT. The whole variable domain, remainder taken from reference TRBV5-1 and TRBJ1-6, is KAGVTQTPRYLIKTRGQQVTLSCSPISGHRSVSWYQQTPGQGLQFLFEYFSETQRNKGNFPGRFSGRQFSNSRSEMNVSTLELGDSALYLCASSLGGTNQGVNSPLHFGNGTRLTVT.

V gene TRBV5-6 combines with J gene TRBJ1-1; tentatively, D is TRBD1 (5 bases). V lost 7 bases and J lost 11, with 18 bases in between. The CDR3 covers 12 residues. Germline V gives CDR1 SGHDT, CDR2 YYEEEE. The CDR3, as DNA: TGTGCCAGCGGCCGAGGTGTGGGGCTGGCTTTCTTT. Encoded protein: CASGRGVGLAFF.

The V and J genes are TRBV11-1 and TRBJ1-5; D is unclear. Trimming removed 4 bases at V and 5 bases at J, with 9 bases between. The CDR3 is 13 residues long. Germline V gene lookup returns CDR1 SGHAT and CDR2 FQDESV (reference sequence). CDR3 nucleotides: TGTGCCAGCAGCTCGCAGGAGGATCAGCCCCAGCATTTT. Translated, it gives CASSSQEDQPQHF.

The chain recombines TRBV19 with TRBJ2-5, with D possibly matching TRBD2 (6 bases). V gave up 7 bases and J gave up 5 bases, with 8 bases separating them. In germline, CDR1 is LNHDA, CDR2 SQIVND (reference sequence). This CDR3 spans 11 amino acids. CDR3 residues: CASTEGETQYF. The CDR3 DNA reads as TGTGCCAGTACGGAGGGGGAGACCCAGTACTTC.

This chain joins TRBV30 and TRBJ1-2, with D possibly being TRBD1 (6 bases). Germline V gives CDR1 GTSNPN, CDR2 SVGIG (reference sequence). The CDR3 sequence is 13 residues long. V dropped 5 bases and J dropped 6 bases, with 16 bases sitting between them. This CDR3 is CAWSRGSGDGYTF. The CDR3 coding sequence is TGTGCCTGGTCTCGAGGATCAGGGGATGGCTACACCTTC.

This rearrangement joins TRBV4-1 to TRBJ2-7; TRBD2 matches at 10 bases. The V and J ends lost 0 bases and 6 bases, in that order; junction bases with no gene match: 20. The CDR3 is 20 residues long. The germline V gene encodes CDR1 MGHRA and CDR2 YSYEKL. The CDR3 region has the DNA TGCGCCAGCAGCCAAGATACTTTGGGCGCACGCGGACTAGCGGTCCGCGAGCAGTACTTC. The encoded protein is CASSQDTLGARGLAVREQYF.

V and J are TRBV28 and TRBJ1-1, with a tentative D call TRBD1 (6 bases). CDR3 length equals 13 residues. Looked up from germline, CDR1 is MDHEN and CDR2 is SYDVKM. Trimming stripped 2 bases from V and 10 bases from J, with 14 bases between. CDR3 nucleotides: TGTGCCAGCAGTTTAACCAGGGGTTGGGGAGCTTTCTTT. Protein: CASSLTRGWGAFF. The full variable domain, in which reference TRBV28 and TRBJ1-1 provide the parts outside the CDR3, is DVKVTQSSRYLVKRTGEKVFLECVQDMDHENMFWYRQDPGLGLRLIYFSYDVKMKEKGDIPEGYSVSREKKERFSLILESASTNQTSMYLCASSLTRGWGAFFGQGTRLTVV.

The chain recombines TRBV5-1 with TRBJ2-7; the D gene is possibly TRBD1 (5 bases). The germline V and J ends were trimmed by 0 bases and 0 bases, with 10 bases remaining between them. CDR3 length: 15 amino acids. CDR1 and CDR2 (germline): SGHRS, YFSETQ. CDR3: CASSLEEGDSYEQYF. The CDR3 nucleotides read TGCGCCAGCAGCTTGGAGGAAGGGGACTCCTACGAGCAGTACTTC.

This clone was seen once. The chain uses TRBV5-6 and TRBJ1-1; tentatively, D is TRBD1 (6 bases). The CDR3 is 13 residues long. Trimming shortened V by 2 bases and J by 1 base, and 6 bases separated the two germline ends. Germline V lookup: CDR1 SGHDT, CDR2 YYEEEE. The CDR3 nucleotides are TGTGCCAGCAGCTTACAGGGGAACACTGAAGCTTTCTTT. Residues: CASSLQGNTEAFF.

The CDR3 DNA sequence: TGTGCCAGCAGCAGGGAGGGGTACGAGCAGTACTTC. It yields the protein CASSREGYEQYF. The chain uses TRBV6-5 and TRBJ2-7; 7 bases are shared with TRBD2. The CDR3 is 12 residues long. Germline CDR1 reads MNHEY; CDR2 reads SVGAGI. Unmatched junction bases numbered 3, after V lost 6 bases and J lost 4 bases.

The V gene is TRBV7-9, the J gene TRBJ1-3, with 7 positions matching TRBD1. The CDR3 has 16 amino acids. J was trimmed by 4 bases and V by 3 bases; bases with no gene match: 9. The germline gives CDR1 SEHNR, CDR2 FQNEAQ (reference sequence). The CDR3 region has the DNA TGTGCCAGCAGCTTCCTCCGACAGGGCCGAGGAAACACCATATATTTT. Protein product: CASSFLRQGRGNTIYF.

Comment on this clone: This sample also contains other DNA sequences that code for the same CDR3. V usage is TRBV7-3 and J usage is TRBJ2-5; TRBD2 matches at 13 bases. Germline V gives CDR1 SGHTA, CDR2 FQGTGA. CDR3 length equals 15 residues. The junction had 2 bases not matched to a gene; V was cut back by 5 bases and J by 2 bases. CDR3 loop: CASSATSGGQETQYF. DNA of the CDR3: TGTGCCAGCAGCGCGACTAGCGGGGGGCAAGAGACCCAGTACTTC.

The chain is built from TRBV5-4 and TRBJ2-5, with 10 positions matching TRBD2. The CDR3 consists of 16 residues. Trimming at V came to 4 bases and at J to 5 bases, leaving 11 bases not matched to a gene. The germline V gene encodes CDR1 SGHNT and CDR2 YYREEE (reference sequence). CDR3 DNA sequence: TGTGCCAGCAGCATCTCGAGCGGGAGGGCCGAGGAGACCCAGTACTTC. The encoded protein is CASSISSGRAEETQYF.

The chain has TRBV6-1 and TRBJ1-4; 7 nucleotides agree with TRBD1. Germline V CDR1 and CDR2: MNHNS, SASEGT. Losses at the gene ends were 9 bases for V and 0 bases for J; bases not matched to a gene: 7. The CDR3 is made up of 15 amino acids. CDR3 loop: CASGTDLATNEKLFF. The CDR3 DNA reads as TGTGCCAGTGGGACAGACCTAGCAACTAATGAAAAACTGTTTTTT.

This clone was seen just once. The V call is TRBV6-6, the J call TRBJ2-5; D not certain. The tail of the sequence fits TRBJ2-7 better, so the J call may be wrong. The CDR3 sequence is 15 residues long. Germline V gene sequence: CDR1 MNHNY, CDR2 SVGAGI (reference sequence). In nucleotides, the CDR3 is TGTGCCAGCTCCTCGCTCGGCGGAAAAGTCTACGAGCAGTACTTC. This sequence encodes CASSSLGGKVYEQYF.